The clone carrying this TCR beta chain was counted once. This record belongs to a study of blood T cell repertoires in COVID-19. About the research overall: PBMCs, B-cell-depleted T cells, or T cells provided the cDNA or gDNA that made up the material.

Per the germline V gene, CDR1 is GTSNPN and CDR2 is SVGIG (reference sequence). V gave up 0 bases and J gave up 7 bases, with 12 bases separating them. The CDR3 is made up of 14 amino acids. As handled by the study authors: The assay estimated nucleated cells by amplifying reference gene primers. Sequenced by immunoSEQ multiplex PCR; TCRdb stores in-frame clones only, minus some. Clonal size and the V and J genes are those of that table, whereas D and trimming came from the DNA. The repertoire holds 100,000 or so clones, with around 74% as singletons. The sequenced sample was peripheral blood. The V call is TRBV30, the J call TRBJ1-4, with TRBD1 as a possible D gene (6 bases). The source is a woman in her sixties or seventies with acute or convalescent COVID-19. As DNA, the CDR3 is TGTGCCTGGAGTGTAACCGAGACAGGTGAAAAACTGTTTTTT. Its protein product is CAWSVTETGEKLFF.